A few counts support the clone carrying this T cell receptor beta chain. The V segment lost 5 bases and the J segment 2 bases; nucleotides outside the gene matches: 3. The CDR3 contains 14 residues. The data were taken from a study of patients and donors after allogeneic stem cell transplantation. TCRdb re-derived calls from the RT-PCR reads in MiXCR, one entry per CDR3 protein. The sample consists of approximately 160,000 distinct CDR3 sequences, approximately 24% of them appearing once. J is TRBJ2-7 and V is TRBV12-3 or TRBV12-4; TRBD1 aligns across 10 bases. Sequencing was done on a sample of blood, either unsorted or a sorted T cell fraction (not recorded which). This receptor was obtained from a human donor who was either an allogeneic HSCT recipient or a stem cell or donor lymphocyte infusion donor (not recorded which). It is not recorded whose cells these are; they may come from a transplant donor. CDR3 nucleotides: TGTGCCAGCAGTACCGGGACAGGGGCCTACGAGCAGTACTTC. Protein sequence: CASSTGTGAYEQYF.